The entry below gives a single T cell receptor (beta chain) sequence along with its context. The antigen is not known. The assay was immunoSEQ multiplex PCR, and TCRdb's table has in-frame clones only and misses some. The sample has under 2,000,000 clones; about 95% are singletons. CD45RO-negative, CCR7-selected cells formed the naive CD8 fraction, which excluded terminally differentiated effector memory CD45RA+ cells. The record originates from a study of shared clonotypes between healthy human individuals. Background on the study: Two women and a few men aged 18 to 49 served as donors. Every donor yielded three CD4 naive, three CD4 memory, two CD8 naive and one CD8 memory plate. Findings and limits, study-wide: Rarefaction analysis demonstrated incomplete sorted-subset sequencing notwithstanding large depth. Across subsets, estimated richness was generally greater for naive than for memory populations.

The receptor comes from a man between 18 and 29 years old in good health. The sample consisted of naive CD8+ T cells sorted from blood.

The CDR3 region is CATSSAKTYNEQFF. The CDR3 DNA reads as TGTGCCACCTCTTCAGCGAAAACCTACAATGAGCAGTTCTTC. The chain links TRBV9 to TRBJ2-1, with D hard to call. Germline V gives CDR1 SGDLS, CDR2 YYNGEE. Deletions cut 9 bases from V and 2 bases from J, with 15 bases between. This CDR3 is 14 amino acids long.